These T cell receptor beta chains were read from a single sample in a study of blood T cell repertoires in COVID-19. Here immunoSEQ multiplex PCR was the method, and the copy in TCRdb shows in-frame clones only, minus some. The profile shows tens of thousands of clones, more than 75% of them singletons. The sample comprised peripheral blood. These receptor sequences come from a human donor in a cohort sampled during active COVID-19. Both conserved end residues are part of each CDR3. The D gene is left open where the match is weak. Size is omitted from some rows. Given values are once, few, many or a class for expanded clones.

TRBV27,TRBD2,once,TRBJ2-1,CASVAAGDFYNEQFF,TGTGCCAGCGTCGCAGCGGGAGATTTCTACAATGAGCAGTTCTTC
TRBV4-1,TRBD2,-,TRBJ2-3,CASSPPGLALGDTQYF,TGCGCCAGCAGCCCCCCGGGACTAGCGTTAGGAGATACGCAGTATTTT
TRBV27,-,once,TRBJ2-4,CASSPRVNQYF,TGTGCCAGCAGCCCCCGGGTCAATCAATACTTC
TRBV3-1/TRBV3-2,-,-,TRBJ2-1,CASGTGDSQFF,TGTGCCAGCGGTACAGGGGACTCTCAGTTCTTC
TRBV27,-,-,TRBJ2-2,CASSLVTTNTGELFF,TGTGCCAGCAGTTTGGTGACAACGAACACCGGGGAGCTGTTTTTT
TRBV7-9,TRBD1,-,TRBJ2-5,CASSHGVEGQAQYF,TGTGCCAGCAGTCACGGGGTGGAGGGACAGGCCCAGTACTTC
TRBV7-2,TRBD2,-,TRBJ2-1,CASSFGGRGSYNEQFF,TGTGCCAGCAGCTTCGGCGGGAGGGGCTCCTACAATGAGCAGTTCTTC
TRBV27,-,-,TRBJ2-1,CASRSASGYNEQFF,TGTGCCAGCCGATCGGCGAGCGGGTACAATGAGCAGTTCTTC
TRBV5-1,-,-,TRBJ1-2,CASSSGAGYGYTF,TGCGCCAGCAGCTCGGGCGCGGGCTATGGCTACACCTTC
TRBV29-1,TRBD1,-,TRBJ2-1,CSVGQGATSYNEQFF,TGCAGCGTTGGACAGGGGGCGACCTCCTACAATGAGCAGTTCTTC
TRBV7-2,TRBD1,-,TRBJ1-2,CASSSRGQGHYGYTF,TGTGCCAGCAGTTCGAGGGGACAGGGCCACTATGGCTACACCTTC
TRBV3-1/TRBV3-2,TRBD2,-,TRBJ2-5,CASSPPAGGEGGQYF,TGTGCCAGCAGCCCCCCAGCGGGGGGGGAGGGGGGCCAGTACTTC
TRBV7-9,TRBD2,-,TRBJ2-5,CASSFPASGEETQYF,TGTGCCAGCAGCTTCCCTGCTAGCGGAGAAGAGACCCAGTACTTC
TRBV28,-,-,TRBJ1-2,CASRRTNPTGTYGYTF,TGTGCCAGCAGGCGCACAAATCCGACAGGAACCTATGGCTACACCTTC
TRBV5-4,-,-,TRBJ1-6,CASSAPGVSPLHF,TGTGCCAGCAGCGCCCCGGGTGTTTCACCCCTCCACTTT
TRBV3-1/TRBV3-2,TRBD2,-,TRBJ2-3,CASSQGKLAGGRTDTQYF,TGTGCCAGCAGCCAAGGGAAACTAGCGGGAGGACGCACAGATACGCAGTATTTT
TRBV19,-,-,TRBJ1-1,CASTIPEGRGAFF,TGTGCCAGTACTATACCCGAAGGTAGGGGAGCTTTCTTT
TRBV28,TRBD2,-,TRBJ2-7,CASSLGQWGGGYDEQYF,TGTGCCAGCAGTTTGGGCCAGTGGGGGGGAGGGTACGACGAGCAGTACTTC
TRBV28,-,-,TRBJ1-6,CASSLGTRDSPLHF,TGTGCCAGCAGTTTGGGGACACGGGATTCACCCCTCCACTTT
TRBV18,-,-,TRBJ2-7,CASSPTSTAYEQYF,TGTGCCAGCTCACCCACTAGTACAGCCTACGAGCAGTACTTC
TRBV5-1,TRBD1,-,TRBJ2-7,CASSLGQGFNEQYF,TGCGCCAGCAGCTTGGGACAGGGTTTCAACGAGCAGTACTTC
TRBV27,-,-,TRBJ1-1,CASSSHGSDTEAFF,TGTGCCAGCAGTTCGCATGGGAGTGACACTGAAGCTTTCTTT
TRBV28,-,-,TRBJ2-2,CASSLVVGHTGELFF,TGTGCCAGCAGTTTAGTAGTGGGGCACACCGGGGAGCTGTTTTTT
TRBV18,TRBD1,-,TRBJ2-3,CASSPGQGPDTQYF,TGTGCCAGCTCACCGGGACAGGGCCCAGATACGCAGTATTTT
TRBV7-2,TRBD2,-,TRBJ2-1,CASSLVRREKKNEQFF,TGTGCCAGCAGCTTAGTTAGGCGGGAGAAGAAGAATGAGCAGTTCTTC
TRBV30,-,once,TRBJ2-7,CAWSVGGASYEQYF,TGTGCCTGGAGTGTAGGGGGGGCTAGCTACGAGCAGTACTTC
TRBV11-2,-,once,TRBJ2-2,CASSLVGRSGKGSGELFF,TGTGCCAGCAGCTTAGTAGGGCGATCAGGGAAGGGATCCGGGGAGCTGTTTTTT
TRBV7-2,-,-,TRBJ2-7,CASSLGLAYEQYF,TGTGCCAGCAGCTTAGGCCTAGCCTACGAGCAGTACTTC
TRBV21-1,-,-,TRBJ2-2,CASSRNKRLAVNTGELFF,TGTGCCAGCAGCCGAAACAAAAGACTAGCGGTGAACACCGGGGAGCTGTTTTTT
TRBV6-6,-,-,TRBJ2-7,CASSYGGPGHEQYF,TGTGCCAGCAGTTACGGAGGCCCGGGCCACGAGCAGTACTTC
TRBV23-1,-,-,TRBJ2-2,CASSQSAQGSHTGELFF,TGCGCCAGCAGTCAATCGGCACAGGGCAGTCACACCGGGGAGCTGTTTTTT
TRBV5-6,TRBD2,-,TRBJ2-7,CASSLGGLAVYEQYF,TGTGCCAGCAGCTTGGGGGGACTAGCGGTTTACGAGCAGTACTTC
TRBV4-1,-,few,TRBJ2-7,CASSQSGAVSSYEQYF,TGCGCCAGCAGCCAATCTGGAGCAGTGTCCTCCTACGAGCAGTACTTC
TRBV2,-,-,TRBJ2-1,CASRRPPGEEQFF,TGTGCCAGCCGGCGACCCCCAGGGGAGGAGCAGTTCTTC
TRBV5-5,-,-,TRBJ2-7,CASSLGGGPYEQYF,TGTGCCAGCAGCTTGGGGGGCGGTCCCTACGAGCAGTACTTC
TRBV5-1,-,-,TRBJ2-3,CASSLQAGTDTQYF,TGCGCCAGCAGCCTACAGGCAGGCACAGATACGCAGTATTTT
TRBV19,-,few,TRBJ1-1,CASRAGGTEAFF,TGTGCCAGTAGAGCAGGTGGCACTGAAGCTTTCTTT
TRBV20-1,-,-,TRBJ2-5,CSASRLANGEETQYF,TGCAGTGCTAGTAGGCTAGCGAACGGTGAGGAGACCCAGTACTTC
TRBV19,-,-,TRBJ2-4,CASSLERTRRNIQYF,TGTGCCAGTAGTTTGGAACGGACAAGGAGAAACATTCAGTACTTC
TRBV3-1/TRBV3-2,-,-,TRBJ2-2,CASSQRIGLTGELFF,TGTGCCAGCAGCCAGCGGATCGGACTCACCGGGGAGCTGTTTTTT
TRBV28,-,-,TRBJ1-5,CASSSHPTGAGQPQHF,TGTGCCAGCAGTTCCCATCCGACAGGCGCTGGTCAGCCCCAGCATTTT
TRBV7-3,-,once,TRBJ2-4,CASSREGDIQYF,TGTGCCAGCAGCCGTGAGGGAGACATTCAGTACTTC
TRBV11-3,TRBD2,-,TRBJ2-3,CASSLAGGPYDTQYF,TGTGCCAGCAGCTTAGCGGGAGGGCCGTATGATACGCAGTATTTT
TRBV28,TRBD1,once,TRBJ2-7,CASSPPGTGAYEQYF,TGTGCCAGCAGTCCTCCAGGGACAGGGGCCTACGAGCAGTACTTC
TRBV3-1/TRBV3-2,TRBD1,-,TRBJ1-1,CASVGTVNTEAFF,TGTGCCAGCGTAGGGACAGTCAACACTGAAGCTTTCTTT
TRBV11-2,TRBD2,-,TRBJ2-3,CASSLEQGGLAGDTQYF,TGTGCCAGCAGCTTAGAACAGGGTGGACTAGCGGGAGATACGCAGTATTTT
TRBV11-2,-,-,TRBJ1-1,CASSLGRAGTEAFF,TGTGCCAGCAGCTTGGGGCGCGCGGGGACTGAAGCTTTCTTT
TRBV7-2,-,-,TRBJ2-5,CASSFGGGETQYF,TGTGCCAGCAGCTTTGGGGGAGGAGAGACCCAGTACTTC
TRBV28,-,-,TRBJ1-6,CASSLRAKGKGNSPLHF,TGTGCCAGCAGTTTACGGGCGAAGGGGAAAGGGAATTCACCCCTCCACTTT
TRBV3-1/TRBV3-2,TRBD1,-,TRBJ2-7,CASSPRNRGSYEQYF,TGTGCCAGCAGCCCTCGAAACAGGGGCTCCTACGAGCAGTACTTC
TRBV7-8,TRBD2,-,TRBJ2-4,CASSFQTSGWDIQYF,TGTGCCAGCAGCTTTCAGACTAGCGGGTGGGACATTCAGTACTTC
TRBV27,TRBD2,-,TRBJ2-2,CASSYQAGGVGELFF,TGTGCCAGCAGTTATCAAGCGGGAGGCGTCGGGGAGCTGTTTTTT
TRBV15,-,once,TRBJ1-5,CATSIDFSNQPQHF,TGTGCCACCAGCATAGACTTTAGCAATCAGCCCCAGCATTTT